This is a list of T cell receptor beta chains from one sample in a study of neurological immune-mediated disorders. TCRdb reanalysed the 5' RACE reads using MiXCR and keeps one entry per CDR3 protein. The sample lists roughly 31,000 distinct CDR3 sequences; around 4.5% were seen once. Source material: PBMCs. The receptors were gathered from a man between 18 and 35 years old in good health. The CDR3 runs from the conserved cysteine through the conserved F or W. D genes are given only for firm matches. Clone size is not always given. Where it is, it says once, few, many or a class for expanded clones.

V gene: TRBV29-1; clone size: many; D gene: TRBD1; J gene: TRBJ2-1; CDR3 DNA: TGCAGCTCAGGACAGGCCCTCTACAATGAGCAGTTCTTC; CDR3 protein: CSSGQALYNEQFF
V gene: TRBV10-3; clone size: medium-sized; D gene: -; J gene: TRBJ1-1; CDR3 DNA: TGTGCCATCAGTGAGTCGACAATGTGGGGGGCGGTTAACACTGAAGCTTTCTTT; CDR3 protein: CAISESTMWGAVNTEAFF
V gene: TRBV20-1; clone size: many; D gene: -; J gene: TRBJ1-1; CDR3 DNA: TGCAGTGCGCCCCCCCAGACAGCCGACACTGAAGCTTTCTTT; CDR3 protein: CSAPPQTADTEAFF
V gene: TRBV20-1; clone size: many; D gene: TRBD1; J gene: TRBJ1-2; CDR3 DNA: TGCAGTGCTAGAGCGGGGACAGGGGTTTTTTTAGGTTGGGGAGCCTATGGCTACACCTTC; CDR3 protein: CSARAGTGVFLGWGAYGYTF
V gene: TRBV7-9; clone size: many; D gene: TRBD1; J gene: TRBJ1-1; CDR3 DNA: TGTGCCAGCAGCCAAAGACAGGGGGGGAACACTGAAGCTTTCTTT; CDR3 protein: CASSQRQGGNTEAFF
V gene: TRBV5-5; clone size: many; D gene: -; J gene: TRBJ2-2; CDR3 DNA: TGTGCCAGCAGCTTGATCGCTGGGACCGGGGAGCTGTTTTTT; CDR3 protein: CASSLIAGTGELFF
V gene: TRBV27; clone size: -; D gene: -; J gene: TRBJ1-1; CDR3 DNA: TGTGCCAGCGGGGGGGGTTCGACCACTGAAGCTTTCTTT; CDR3 protein: CASGGGSTTEAFF
V gene: TRBV10-3; clone size: many; D gene: -; J gene: TRBJ2-3; CDR3 DNA: TGTGCCATCGCCGCAAAGCCAGATACGCAGTATTTT; CDR3 protein: CAIAAKPDTQYF
V gene: TRBV12-3/TRBV12-4; clone size: few; D gene: -; J gene: TRBJ1-5; CDR3 DNA: TGTGCCAGCAGTTTAGCCGGCAATCAGCCCCAGCATTTT; CDR3 protein: CASSLAGNQPQHF
V gene: TRBV7-2; clone size: many; D gene: TRBD2; J gene: TRBJ2-3; CDR3 DNA: TGTGCCAGCAGCTCCCAGCGGGGGGACCTCACAGATACGCAGTATTTT; CDR3 protein: CASSSQRGDLTDTQYF
V gene: TRBV9; clone size: many; D gene: TRBD2; J gene: TRBJ2-3; CDR3 DNA: TGTGCCAGCAGCGTACCACCCCGGAAGCGGGGTAAGGGTACAGATACGCAGTATTTT; CDR3 protein: CASSVPPRKRGKGTDTQYF
V gene: TRBV12-3/TRBV12-4; clone size: many; D gene: TRBD1; J gene: TRBJ2-7; CDR3 DNA: TGTGCCAGCAGCTCGATGGACAGGGGTGTTATCGAGCAGTACTTC; CDR3 protein: CASSSMDRGVIEQYF
V gene: TRBV20-1; clone size: many; D gene: TRBD1; J gene: TRBJ2-5; CDR3 DNA: TGCAGTGCTAGCGAACAGGGGGCATACGAGACCCAGTACTTC; CDR3 protein: CSASEQGAYETQYF
V gene: TRBV27; clone size: many; D gene: TRBD1; J gene: TRBJ1-1; CDR3 DNA: TGTGCCAGCAGTCCCCAACAGGGGTGGATGAACACTGAAGCTTTCTTT; CDR3 protein: CASSPQQGWMNTEAFF
V gene: TRBV12-3/TRBV12-4; clone size: many; D gene: -; J gene: TRBJ1-2; CDR3 DNA: TGTGCCAGCAGTCTAGTGACCCTAGGGGGCTACACCTTC; CDR3 protein: CASSLVTLGGYTF
V gene: TRBV20-1; clone size: many; D gene: TRBD1; J gene: TRBJ2-7; CDR3 DNA: TGCAGTGCTAGAGATCAAAGCAGGGGGCCCTACGAGCAGTACTTC; CDR3 protein: CSARDQSRGPYEQYF
V gene: TRBV7-2; clone size: many; D gene: -; J gene: TRBJ1-2; CDR3 DNA: TGTGCCAGCAGCCCAAATTCGCGCGGACATGTAGGCCTCTATGGCTACACCTTC; CDR3 protein: CASSPNSRGHVGLYGYTF
V gene: TRBV12-3/TRBV12-4; clone size: many; D gene: -; J gene: TRBJ2-3; CDR3 DNA: TGTGCCAGCAATAGAAGTGGCCGAAGTACAGATACGCAGTATTTT; CDR3 protein: CASNRSGRSTDTQYF
V gene: TRBV10-3; clone size: many; D gene: TRBD1; J gene: TRBJ1-1; CDR3 DNA: TGTGCCATCAGCCGACAGGGTATTAGAGCTTTCTTT; CDR3 protein: CAISRQGIRAFF
V gene: TRBV20-1; clone size: many; D gene: TRBD2; J gene: TRBJ2-1; CDR3 DNA: TGCAGTGCTGGGGTGGGAGGGTCGAATGAGCAGTTCTTC; CDR3 protein: CSAGVGGSNEQFF
V gene: TRBV5-1; clone size: many; D gene: TRBD2; J gene: TRBJ2-7; CDR3 DNA: TGCGCCAGCAGCTCGGGACTAGGGACCGAGCAGTACTTC; CDR3 protein: CASSSGLGTEQYF
V gene: TRBV11-2; clone size: -; D gene: TRBD1; J gene: TRBJ2-1; CDR3 DNA: TGTGCCAGCAGCCCAGGGGGTGGGACAGGGAACTCATGGTTCTTC; CDR3 protein: CASSPGGGTGNSWFF
V gene: TRBV7-2; clone size: many; D gene: -; J gene: TRBJ2-1; CDR3 DNA: TGTGCCAGCACGCTCGGGCGGAATGAGCAGTTCTTC; CDR3 protein: CASTLGRNEQFF
V gene: TRBV20-1; clone size: many; D gene: -; J gene: TRBJ2-3; CDR3 DNA: TGCAGTGCTCTGACGGGGGGCGCAGATACGCAGTATTTT; CDR3 protein: CSALTGGADTQYF
V gene: TRBV6-5; clone size: many; D gene: -; J gene: TRBJ2-1; CDR3 DNA: TGTGCCAGCAGCCTAGGCGGTGAGCAGTTCTTC; CDR3 protein: CASSLGGEQFF
V gene: TRBV7-9; clone size: -; D gene: TRBD1; J gene: TRBJ2-7; CDR3 DNA: TGTGCCAGCAGCCCGGGACAGTCGATCTACGAGCAGTACTTC; CDR3 protein: CASSPGQSIYEQYF
V gene: TRBV20-1; clone size: many; D gene: TRBD1; J gene: TRBJ1-5; CDR3 DNA: TGCAGTGCTAGAGGTTGGGGACAGGGAATCAGTTATAGCAATCAGCCCCAGCATTTT; CDR3 protein: CSARGWGQGISYSNQPQHF
V gene: TRBV6-4; clone size: many; D gene: TRBD1; J gene: TRBJ2-2; CDR3 DNA: TGTGCCAGCAGTGGACAGGGTGGCGCCGGGGAGCTGTTTTTT; CDR3 protein: CASSGQGGAGELFF
V gene: TRBV20-1; clone size: many; D gene: -; J gene: TRBJ2-1; CDR3 DNA: TGCAGTGCCCCCCGGGACCTATACAATGAGCAGTTCTTC; CDR3 protein: CSAPRDLYNEQFF
V gene: TRBV20-1; clone size: many; D gene: -; J gene: TRBJ1-5; CDR3 DNA: TGCAGTGCTAGAGGACAGGCCGATCAGCCCCAGCATTTT; CDR3 protein: CSARGQADQPQHF
V gene: TRBV20-1; clone size: many; D gene: -; J gene: TRBJ1-5; CDR3 DNA: TGCAGTGCTACCAGGGATAGCAATCAGCCCCAGCATTTT; CDR3 protein: CSATRDSNQPQHF
V gene: TRBV20-1; clone size: many; D gene: TRBD2; J gene: TRBJ2-5; CDR3 DNA: TGCAGTGCTAGAGTTGCGGGGGGGCATTTGAGACAAGAGACCCAGTACTTC; CDR3 protein: CSARVAGGHLRQETQYF
V gene: TRBV7-2; clone size: -; D gene: TRBD2; J gene: TRBJ2-1; CDR3 DNA: TGTGCCAGCAGTCTCTCTAGCGGGAGTGGCCACAATGAGCAGTTCTTC; CDR3 protein: CASSLSSGSGHNEQFF
V gene: TRBV9; clone size: many; D gene: -; J gene: TRBJ2-2; CDR3 DNA: TGTGCCAGCAACGTCGGAGGGACCGGGGAGCTGTTTTTT; CDR3 protein: CASNVGGTGELFF
V gene: TRBV20-1; clone size: many; D gene: TRBD2; J gene: TRBJ2-5; CDR3 DNA: TGCAGTGCAACCGGGACTAGCGGACGGCAAGAGACCCAGTACTTC; CDR3 protein: CSATGTSGRQETQYF
V gene: TRBV2; clone size: few; D gene: -; J gene: TRBJ2-7; CDR3 DNA: TGTGCCAGCAGTGAGGTATACTACGAGCAGTACTTC; CDR3 protein: CASSEVYYEQYF
V gene: TRBV20-1; clone size: many; D gene: TRBD1; J gene: TRBJ2-3; CDR3 DNA: TGCAGATTGAGGGGGCCTGATACGCAGTATTTT; CDR3 protein: CRLRGPDTQYF
V gene: TRBV20-1; clone size: many; D gene: -; J gene: TRBJ2-7; CDR3 DNA: TGCAGTGCCATCCCGGCGGACGGATCCACCTACGAGCAGTACTTC; CDR3 protein: CSAIPADGSTYEQYF
V gene: TRBV20-1; clone size: many; D gene: -; J gene: TRBJ2-3; CDR3 DNA: TGCAGTGCTATCAGACCGCCTTCAGATACGCAGTATTTT; CDR3 protein: CSAIRPPSDTQYF
V gene: TRBV21-1; clone size: many; D gene: -; J gene: TRBJ2-1; CDR3 DNA: TGTGCCAGCAGCGAAGGACAGGGGAGGAACAATGAGCAGTTCTTC; CDR3 protein: CASSEGQGRNNEQFF
V gene: TRBV5-1; clone size: many; D gene: -; J gene: TRBJ2-2; CDR3 DNA: TGCGCCAGCAGCTCCGGGACTCCGAACACCGGGGAGCTGTTTTTT; CDR3 protein: CASSSGTPNTGELFF
V gene: TRBV5-6; clone size: many; D gene: -; J gene: TRBJ2-7; CDR3 DNA: TGTGCCAGCAGCGCGGGACCCACCTACGAGCAGTACTTC; CDR3 protein: CASSAGPTYEQYF
V gene: TRBV15; clone size: -; D gene: TRBD2; J gene: TRBJ2-2; CDR3 DNA: TGTGCCACCAGCACAACTGGGACTAGGTCAAGTGAGCTGTTTTTT; CDR3 protein: CATSTTGTRSSELFF
V gene: TRBV5-1; clone size: many; D gene: TRBD1; J gene: TRBJ1-1; CDR3 DNA: TGCGCCAGCGGAGGAGGGGGCCCCACTGAAGCTTTCTTT; CDR3 protein: CASGGGGPTEAFF
V gene: TRBV10-3; clone size: -; D gene: -; J gene: TRBJ2-1; CDR3 DNA: TGTGCCAGCAGTTACCCGGGCTCGGAGTTCTTC; CDR3 protein: CASSYPGSEFF